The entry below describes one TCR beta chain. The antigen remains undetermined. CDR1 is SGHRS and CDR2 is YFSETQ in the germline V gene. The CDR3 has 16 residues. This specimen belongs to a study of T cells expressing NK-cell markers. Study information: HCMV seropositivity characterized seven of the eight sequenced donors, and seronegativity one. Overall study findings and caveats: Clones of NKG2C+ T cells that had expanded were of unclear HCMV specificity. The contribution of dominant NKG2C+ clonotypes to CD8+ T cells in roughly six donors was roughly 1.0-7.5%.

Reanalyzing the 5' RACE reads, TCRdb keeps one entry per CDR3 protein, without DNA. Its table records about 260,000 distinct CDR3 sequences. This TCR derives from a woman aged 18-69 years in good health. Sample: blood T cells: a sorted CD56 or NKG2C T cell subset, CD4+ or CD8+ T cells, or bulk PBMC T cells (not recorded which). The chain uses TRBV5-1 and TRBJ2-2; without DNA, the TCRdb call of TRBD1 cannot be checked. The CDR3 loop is CASRPTRDRNTGELFF.